One and the same sample provided the 15 T cell receptor beta chains below, sequenced in a study of Ad26.COV2.S vaccination and SARS-CoV-2 variants. The treatment was: over 15 received Ad26.COV2.S at low or high dose, single or two shots; five or six received placebo; per-sample allocation not given. Specimen acquisition occurred on day 63 following the initial vaccine or placebo injection. Libraries were prepared by immunoSEQ multiplex PCR; TCRdb keeps only in-frame clonotypes and omits some of them. In the table there are approximately 480,000 clones, roughly 87% of which are singletons. The sample consisted of peripheral blood, taken in a trial of Ad26.COV2.S vaccine versus placebo. Receptors were obtained from a person between 18 and 59 years old who received the Ad26.COV2.S COVID-19 vaccine or a placebo.

This clone has a single count. V usage is TRBV6-6 and J usage is TRBJ1-2; maybe TRBD1 (5 bases). The CDR3 is 15 amino acids. V lost 0 bases and J 5 bases, leaving 13 bases between the germline ends. CDR1 MNHNY and CDR2 SVGAGI come from the germline V gene (reference sequence). The CDR3 reads CASSYSAGVDYGYTF. The CDR3 bases are TGTGCCAGCAGTTACTCAGCGGGGGTGGATTATGGCTACACCTTC.

The genes are TRBV29-1 and TRBJ2-1, with D perhaps TRBD2 (6 bases). CDR3 length: 13 residues. V lost 6 bases and J lost 6, with 15 bases in between. CDR1 SQVTM and CDR2 ANQGSEA come from the germline V gene. DNA of the CDR3: TGCAGCGTGTCCCGGGCGGGACCCAATGAGCAGTTCTTC. Translated, it gives CSVSRAGPNEQFF.

The chain couples TRBV15 to TRBJ1-1; no definite D call. This CDR3 region has 13 residues. Trimming pared 2 bases from V and 0 bases from J, leaving 4 bases between. Germline V gene lookup returns CDR1 LNHNV and CDR2 YYDKDF (reference sequence). The CDR3 DNA reads as TGTGCCACCAGCAGAAAGGTGAACACTGAAGCTTTCTTT. Amino acid sequence: CATSRKVNTEAFF.

This chain's CDR3 is CASSIRGQRQETQYF. The CDR3 DNA is TGTGCCAGTAGTATACGGGGACAGAGACAAGAGACCCAGTACTTC. J is TRBJ2-5 and V is TRBV19; TRBD1 matches at 7 bases. This CDR3 region has 15 residues. The V segment lost 2 bases and the J segment 2 bases; nucleotides outside the gene matches: 5. Germline V gene sequence: CDR1 LNHDA, CDR2 SQIVND (reference sequence).

The chain has TRBV20-1 and TRBJ1-1; D not certain. The germline V gene has CDR1 DFQATT and CDR2 SNEGSKA (reference sequence). The CDR3 contains 11 residues. V was cut by 4 bases and J by 11 bases, with 14 bases left in between. The CDR3 spells CSAITDAMAFF. In DNA, the CDR3 is TGCAGTGCTATCACAGACGCTATGGCTTTCTTT.

The chain carries TRBV27 and TRBJ2-5, with TRBD2 matching over 12 bases. The CDR3 sequence is 14 residues long. V gave up 6 bases and J gave up 4 bases; unmatched junction bases: 3. Germline CDR1 reads MNHEY; CDR2 reads SMNVEV (reference sequence). CDR3 sequence: CASRLGLAGETQYF. CDR3 nucleotide sequence: TGTGCCAGCAGATTGGGACTAGCGGGAGAGACCCAGTACTTC.

V gene TRBV9 combines with J gene TRBJ2-5; 8 bases match TRBD1. Germline-derived CDR1 and CDR2 are SGDLS and YYNGEE. Trimming removed 4 bases from V and 5 bases from J; junction bases left unmatched: 13. CDR3 size: 16 residues. The CDR3 nucleotides read TGTGCCAGCAGCCATAATTCCCCACAGGGGGGTGAGACCCAGTACTTC. Amino acid sequence: CASSHNSPQGGETQYF.

J is TRBJ2-3 and V is TRBV5-4; D call uncertain. Deletions cut 0 bases from V and 6 bases from J, with 17 bases between. CDR3 length equals 16 residues. Germline V gene sequence: CDR1 SGHNT, CDR2 YYREEE (reference sequence). The CDR3 spells CASSLGGSFGVDTQYF. The CDR3 coding sequence is TGTGCCAGCAGCTTGGGGGGTAGCTTTGGTGTGGATACGCAGTATTTT. The whole variable domain, remainder taken from reference TRBV5-4 and TRBJ2-3, is ETGVTQSPTHLIKTRGQQVTLRCSSQSGHNTVSWYQQALGQGPQFIFQYYREEENGRGNFPPRFSGLQFPNYSSELNVNALELDDSALYLCASSLGGSFGVDTQYFGPGTRLTVL.

This rearrangement joins TRBV27 to TRBJ2-6; D unclear. Germline V gene sequence: CDR1 MNHEY, CDR2 SMNVEV (reference sequence). The ends were cut back, 4 bases at V and 0 bases at J, with 13 bases in the middle. This CDR3 contains 17 residues. The CDR3 reads CASSSVFRASGANVLTF. DNA of the CDR3: TGTGCCAGCAGTTCTGTTTTTAGAGCCTCTGGGGCCAACGTCCTGACTTTC.

The chain links TRBV2 to TRBJ1-4; the match to TRBD1 covers 7 bases. The germline CDR1 and CDR2 sequences are SNHLY and FYNNEI. J gave up 8 bases and V 3 bases, and 6 bases lay outside the gene matches. The CDR3 is 14 amino acids. The CDR3 DNA is TGTGCCAGCAGTGATGATCAGGGGGGCGAAAAACTGTTTTTT. This translates into CASSDDQGGEKLFF.

The genes are TRBV27 and TRBJ1-1; TRBD1 is a possible D gene (6 bases). Trimming removed 6 bases from V and 2 bases from J, with 13 bases in between. This CDR3 contains 14 residues. Germline V gives CDR1 MNHEY, CDR2 SMNVEV (reference sequence). The CDR3 loop is CASRPTGYNTEAFF. The CDR3 DNA is TGTGCCAGCAGACCAACAGGGTATAACACTGAAGCTTTCTTT.

V is TRBV15 and J is TRBJ2-1, with D possibly being TRBD2 (6 bases). Germline V gives CDR1 LNHNV, CDR2 YYDKDF (reference sequence). V was cut by 1 base and J by 7 bases, with 17 bases left in between. The CDR3 sequence is 16 residues long. CDR3 DNA sequence: TGTGCCACCAGCAGAGCCGGGCGGAGGGTGGGGAATGAGCAGTTCTTC. It translates to CATSRAGRRVGNEQFF.

The chain carries TRBV19 and TRBJ2-5; no reliable D call. The CDR3 loop spans 14 amino acids. Germline CDR1 LNHDA, CDR2 SQIVND (reference sequence). Trimming took off 3 bases at V and 5 bases at J, with 13 bases between the two ends. CDR3 residues: CASSISSGVETQYF. In DNA, the CDR3 is TGTGCCAGTAGTATTAGCTCTGGGGTGGAGACCCAGTACTTC.

This clone has a handful of counts. The chain links TRBV19 to TRBJ2-2; possible D gene TRBD1, 6 bases. Trimming removed 7 bases from V and 7 bases from J, with 19 bases in between. Germline V gives CDR1 LNHDA, CDR2 SQIVND (reference sequence). The CDR3 is made up of 15 amino acids. CDR3 DNA: TGTGCCAGTAATACCCTGGGGACAACAAGCGGGGAGCTGTTTTTT. It encodes CASNTLGTTSGELFF.

The chain has TRBV5-1 and TRBJ1-2, with TRBD1 matching over 8 bases. The CDR3 loop spans 13 amino acids. CDR1 and CDR2 from the germline V gene are SGHRS and YFSETQ. Trimming cost V 4 bases and J 7 bases; bases outside gene matches: 6. The CDR3 sequence is CASSQDRVGGYTF. CDR3 nucleotides: TGCGCCAGCAGCCAGGACAGGGTGGGTGGCTACACCTTC.